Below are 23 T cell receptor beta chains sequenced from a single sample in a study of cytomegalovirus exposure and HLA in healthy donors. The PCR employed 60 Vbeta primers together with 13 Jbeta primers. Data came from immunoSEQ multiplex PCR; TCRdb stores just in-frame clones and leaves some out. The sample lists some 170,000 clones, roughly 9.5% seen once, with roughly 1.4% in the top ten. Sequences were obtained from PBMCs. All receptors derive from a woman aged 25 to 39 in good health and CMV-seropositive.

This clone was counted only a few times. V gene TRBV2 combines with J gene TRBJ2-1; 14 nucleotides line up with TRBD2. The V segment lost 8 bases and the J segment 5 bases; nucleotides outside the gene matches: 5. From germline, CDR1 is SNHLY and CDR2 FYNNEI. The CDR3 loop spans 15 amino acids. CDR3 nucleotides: TGTGCCAGCCGACTAGCGGGAGGGCCCCACAATGAGCAGTTCTTC. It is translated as CASRLAGGPHNEQFF.

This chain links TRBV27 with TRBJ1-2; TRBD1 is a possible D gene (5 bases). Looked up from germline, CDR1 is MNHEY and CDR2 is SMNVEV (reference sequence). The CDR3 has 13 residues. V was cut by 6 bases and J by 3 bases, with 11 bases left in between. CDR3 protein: CASRGPGYYGYTF. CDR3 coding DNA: TGTGCCAGCAGGGGGCCTGGTTACTATGGCTACACCTTC.

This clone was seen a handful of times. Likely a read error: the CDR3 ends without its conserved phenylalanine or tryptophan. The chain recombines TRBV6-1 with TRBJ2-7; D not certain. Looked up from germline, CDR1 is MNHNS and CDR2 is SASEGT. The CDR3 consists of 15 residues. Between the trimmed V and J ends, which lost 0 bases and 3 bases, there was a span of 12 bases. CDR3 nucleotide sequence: TGTGCCAGCAGTGAAGCGTCCGGGTACCTCTACGAGCAGTACCTC. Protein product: CASSEASGYLYEQYL.

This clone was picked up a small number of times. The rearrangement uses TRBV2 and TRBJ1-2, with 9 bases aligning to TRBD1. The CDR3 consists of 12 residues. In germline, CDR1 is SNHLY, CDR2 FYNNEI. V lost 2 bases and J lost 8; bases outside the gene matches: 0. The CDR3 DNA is TGTGCCAGCAGTGAAACAGGGGGCGGCTACACCTTC. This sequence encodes CASSETGGGYTF.

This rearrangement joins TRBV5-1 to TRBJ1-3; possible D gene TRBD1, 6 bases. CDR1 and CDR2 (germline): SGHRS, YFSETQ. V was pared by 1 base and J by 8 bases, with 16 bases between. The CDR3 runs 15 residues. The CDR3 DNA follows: TGCGCCAGCAGCTTGACGGCGGGGGCATGGGACACCATATATTTT. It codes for CASSLTAGAWDTIYF.

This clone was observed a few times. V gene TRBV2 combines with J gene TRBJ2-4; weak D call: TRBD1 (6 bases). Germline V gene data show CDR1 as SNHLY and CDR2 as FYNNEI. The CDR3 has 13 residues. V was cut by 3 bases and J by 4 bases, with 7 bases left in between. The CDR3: CASSDRGKNIQYF. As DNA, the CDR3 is TGTGCCAGCAGTGACAGGGGAAAAAACATTCAGTACTTC.

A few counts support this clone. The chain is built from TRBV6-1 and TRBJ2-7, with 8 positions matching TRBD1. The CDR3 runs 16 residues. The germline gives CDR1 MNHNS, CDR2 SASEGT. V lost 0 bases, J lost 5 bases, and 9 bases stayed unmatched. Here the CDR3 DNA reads TGTGCCAGCAGTGAAGCCCTAACTGGACAGGGTCACGAGCAGTACTTC. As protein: CASSEALTGQGHEQYF.

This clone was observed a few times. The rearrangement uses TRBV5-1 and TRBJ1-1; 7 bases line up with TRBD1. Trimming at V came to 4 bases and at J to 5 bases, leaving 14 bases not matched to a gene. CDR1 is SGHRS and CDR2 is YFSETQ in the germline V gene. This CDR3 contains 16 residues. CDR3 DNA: TGCGCCAGCAGCGCGTTACAGGGGCCTCGGTTAACTGAAGCTTTCTTT. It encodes CASSALQGPRLTEAFF.

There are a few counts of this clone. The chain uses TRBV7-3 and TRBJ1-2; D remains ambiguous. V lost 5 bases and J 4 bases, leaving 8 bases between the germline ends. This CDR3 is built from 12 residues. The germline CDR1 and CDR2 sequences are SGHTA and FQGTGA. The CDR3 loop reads CASSADSYGYTF. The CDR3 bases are TGTGCCAGCAGCGCTGACTCCTATGGCTACACCTTC. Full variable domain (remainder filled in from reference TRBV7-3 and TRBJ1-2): GAGVSQTPSNKVTEKGKYVELRCDPISGHTALYWYRQSLGQGPEFLIYFQGTGAADDSGLPNDRFFAVRPEGSVSTLKIQRTERGDSAVYLCASSADSYGYTFGSGTRLTVV.

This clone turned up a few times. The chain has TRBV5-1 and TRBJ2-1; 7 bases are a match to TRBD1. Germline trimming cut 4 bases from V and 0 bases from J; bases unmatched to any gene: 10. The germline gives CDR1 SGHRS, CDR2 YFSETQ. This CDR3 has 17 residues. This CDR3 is CASSLRQGVGSYNEQFF. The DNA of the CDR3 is TGCGCCAGCAGCCTTAGACAGGGCGTCGGCTCCTACAATGAGCAGTTCTTC.

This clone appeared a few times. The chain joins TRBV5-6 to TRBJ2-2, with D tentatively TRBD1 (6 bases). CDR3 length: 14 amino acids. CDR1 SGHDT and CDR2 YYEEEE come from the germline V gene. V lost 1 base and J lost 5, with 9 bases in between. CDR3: CASSLIGGTGELFF. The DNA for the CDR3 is TGTGCCAGCAGCTTGATAGGGGGTACCGGGGAGCTGTTTTTT.

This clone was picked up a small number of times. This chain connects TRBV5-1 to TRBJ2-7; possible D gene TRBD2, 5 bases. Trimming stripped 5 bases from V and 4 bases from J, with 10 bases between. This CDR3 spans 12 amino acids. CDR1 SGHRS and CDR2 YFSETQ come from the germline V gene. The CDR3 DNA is TGCGCCAGCAGTCAGACGGGATACGAGCAGTACTTC. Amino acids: CASSQTGYEQYF.

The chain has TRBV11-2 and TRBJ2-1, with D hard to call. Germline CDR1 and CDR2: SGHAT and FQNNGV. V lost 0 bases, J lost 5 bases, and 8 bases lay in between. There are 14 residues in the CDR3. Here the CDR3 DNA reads TGTGCCAGCAGCTTAGACGGTGCCCACAATGAGCAGTTCTTC. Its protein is CASSLDGAHNEQFF.

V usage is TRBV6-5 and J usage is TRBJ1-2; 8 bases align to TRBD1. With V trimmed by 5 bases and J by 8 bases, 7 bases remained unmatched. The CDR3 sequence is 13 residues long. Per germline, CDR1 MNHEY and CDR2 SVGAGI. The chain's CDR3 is CASSAYRGWGYTF. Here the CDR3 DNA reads TGTGCCAGCAGTGCATACAGGGGGTGGGGCTACACCTTC.

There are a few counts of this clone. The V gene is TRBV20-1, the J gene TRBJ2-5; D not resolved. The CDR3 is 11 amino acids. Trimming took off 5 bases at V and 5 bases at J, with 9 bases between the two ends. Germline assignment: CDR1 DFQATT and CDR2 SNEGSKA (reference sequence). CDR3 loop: CSAPTRETQYF. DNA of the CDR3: TGCAGTGCTCCTACGAGGGAGACCCAGTACTTC.

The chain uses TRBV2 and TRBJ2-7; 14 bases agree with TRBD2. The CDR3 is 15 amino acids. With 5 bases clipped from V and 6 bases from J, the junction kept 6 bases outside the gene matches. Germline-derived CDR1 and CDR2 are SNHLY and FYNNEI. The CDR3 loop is CASSTRGLAGAEQYF. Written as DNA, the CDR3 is TGTGCCAGCAGTACGAGGGGACTAGCGGGAGCCGAGCAGTACTTC.

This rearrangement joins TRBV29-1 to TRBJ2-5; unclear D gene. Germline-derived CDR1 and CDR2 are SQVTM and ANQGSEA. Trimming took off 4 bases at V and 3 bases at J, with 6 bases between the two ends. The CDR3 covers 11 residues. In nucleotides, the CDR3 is TGCAGCGTTGGGTCTAAAGAGACCCAGTACTTC. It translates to CSVGSKETQYF.

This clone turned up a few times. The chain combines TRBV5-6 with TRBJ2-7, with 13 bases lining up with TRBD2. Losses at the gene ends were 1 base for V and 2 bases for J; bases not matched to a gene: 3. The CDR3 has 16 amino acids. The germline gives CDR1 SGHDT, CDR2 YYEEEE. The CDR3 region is CASSLWGTSGTYEQYF. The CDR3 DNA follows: TGTGCCAGCAGCTTGTGGGGGACTAGCGGGACCTACGAGCAGTACTTC. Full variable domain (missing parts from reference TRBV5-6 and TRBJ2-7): DAGVTQSPTHLIKTRGQQVTLRCSPKSGHDTVSWYQQALGQGPQFIFQYYEEEERQRGNFPDRFSGHQFPNYSSELNVNALLLGDSALYLCASSLWGTSGTYEQYFGPGTRLTVT.

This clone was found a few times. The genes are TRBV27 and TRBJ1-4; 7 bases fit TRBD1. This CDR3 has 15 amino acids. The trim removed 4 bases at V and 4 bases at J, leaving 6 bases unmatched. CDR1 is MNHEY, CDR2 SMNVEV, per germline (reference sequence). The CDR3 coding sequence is TGTGCCAGCAGTTACTCCCGGGACAGTAATGAAAAACTGTTTTTT. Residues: CASSYSRDSNEKLFF.

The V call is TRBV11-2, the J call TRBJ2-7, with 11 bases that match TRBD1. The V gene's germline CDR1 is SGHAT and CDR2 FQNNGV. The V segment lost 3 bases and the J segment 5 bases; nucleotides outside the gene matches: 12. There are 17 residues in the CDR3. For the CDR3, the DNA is TGTGCCAGCAGCTTCGCCTTCGGGACAGGGGGGCGGAACGAGCAGTACTTC. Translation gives CASSFAFGTGGRNEQYF.

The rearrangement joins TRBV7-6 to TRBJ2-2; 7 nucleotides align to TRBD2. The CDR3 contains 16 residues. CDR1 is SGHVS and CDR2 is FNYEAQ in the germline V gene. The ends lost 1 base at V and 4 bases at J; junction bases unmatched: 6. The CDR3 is CASSLVVAGTTGELFF. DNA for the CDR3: TGTGCCAGCAGCTTAGTGGTAGCGGGCACCACCGGGGAGCTGTTTTTT. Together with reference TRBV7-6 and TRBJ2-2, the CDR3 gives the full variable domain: GAGVSQSPRYKVTKRGQDVALRCDPISGHVSLYWYRQALGQGPEFLTYFNYEAQQDKSGLPNDRFSAERPEGSISTLTIQRTEQRDSAMYRCASSLVVAGTTGELFFGEGSRLTVL.

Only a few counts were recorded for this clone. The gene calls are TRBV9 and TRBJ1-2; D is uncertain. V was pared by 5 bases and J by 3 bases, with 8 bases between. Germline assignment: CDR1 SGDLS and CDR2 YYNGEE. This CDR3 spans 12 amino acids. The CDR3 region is CASSLEYYGYTF. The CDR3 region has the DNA TGTGCCAGCAGTTTGGAGTACTATGGCTACACCTTC.

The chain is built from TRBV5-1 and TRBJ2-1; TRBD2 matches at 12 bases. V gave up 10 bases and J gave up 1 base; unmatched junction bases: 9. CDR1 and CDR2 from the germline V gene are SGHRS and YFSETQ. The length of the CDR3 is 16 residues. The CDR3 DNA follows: TGCGCCGGTGCCTCGACTAGCGGGAGTTCCTACAATGAGCAGTTCTTC. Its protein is CAGASTSGSSYNEQFF.